The rows below give T cell receptor beta chains drawn from one sample of a study of regulatory T cells in long-lasting Graves disease. Each CDR3 protein gets one entry after TCRdb re-called the multiplex PCR reads with MiXCR. The sample carries approximately 490,000 distinct CDR3 sequences, 15% to 20% recorded once. This sample was also put to use in a study of T cells in Graves' hyperthyroidism and ophthalmopathy.

The material was peripheral blood mononuclear cells (PBMCs), obtained at new diagnosis, from a patient treated with antithyroid drugs. The receptors originated from a man between 35 and 55 years old with Graves disease. CDR3s include the opening cysteine and the closing phenylalanine or tryptophan. Fields, in order: V gene, J gene, D gene, CDR3 length, clone size, CDR3 DNA, CDR3 protein. The D gene is left open where the match is weak. Clone size is not always given. Where it is, it says once, few, many or a class for expanded clones.

TRBV2	TRBJ2-1	-	15	many	TGTGCCAGCAGTGAGGGCAGGGCCGCCTACAATGAGCAGTTCTTC	CASSEGRAAYNEQFF
TRBV20-1	TRBJ2-7	-	13	many	TGCAGTGCTAGAGATACGCCTGCTCTGGGGCAGTACTTC	CSARDTPALGQYF
TRBV5-1	TRBJ2-1	TRBD2	13	many	TGCGCCAGCATGGCGGGGGAATACAATGAGCAGTTCTTC	CASMAGEYNEQFF
TRBV24-1	TRBJ2-1	TRBD2	16	many	TGTGCCACCAGTGATGGCGGGAGGAGCTCCTACAATGAGCAGTTCTTC	CATSDGGRSSYNEQFF
TRBV12-3/TRBV12-4	TRBJ1-2	-	13	few	TGTGCCAGCAGTTTCCGGGGGGCGGGTGGCTACACCTTC	CASSFRGAGGYTF
TRBV7-9	TRBJ2-1	-	15	many	TGTGCCAGCAGCTTAATGGGGGGACTCGTTAATGAGCAGTTCTTC	CASSLMGGLVNEQFF
TRBV2	TRBJ2-1	-	13	many	TGTGCCAGCAGTGTTAACCCGGGTGGTGAGCAGTTCTTC	CASSVNPGGEQFF
TRBV20-1	TRBJ2-3	-	14	few	TGCAGTGCTAGAATGACACCTAGCACAGATACGCAGTATTTT	CSARMTPSTDTQYF
TRBV20-1	TRBJ2-3	-	15	few	TGCAGTGCTAGAGAAACGGCTGGGAATAGGGATACGCAGTATTTT	CSARETAGNRDTQYF
TRBV6-2/TRBV6-3	TRBJ2-2	-	12	-	TGTGCCAGCAACGGAGGTTCCGGGGAGCTGTTTTTT	CASNGGSGELFF
TRBV11-2	TRBJ2-3	-	13	many	TGTGCCAGCAGCTTGACTTTGGCAGATACGCAGTATTTT	CASSLTLADTQYF
TRBV12-3/TRBV12-4	TRBJ2-1	-	15	-	TGTGCCAGCAGTTTGGTACAGGGAGGGATCAATGAGCAGTTCTTC	CASSLVQGGINEQFF
TRBV2	TRBJ2-5	-	13	many	TGTGCCAGCTCCGGACCGATAAGGGAGACCCAGTACTTC	CASSGPIRETQYF
TRBV11-2	TRBJ2-1	-	15	many	TGTGCCAGCAGCTATGCGGACGGCGCCTACAATGAGCAGTTCTTC	CASSYADGAYNEQFF
TRBV20-1	TRBJ1-6	-	15	-	TGCAGTGCTAGAGGAGGCGGATCCTATAATTCACCCCTCCACTTT	CSARGGGSYNSPLHF
TRBV7-9	TRBJ2-3	TRBD1	15	many	TGTGCCAGCAGCCTCCCGGGACAGGGTATGGATACGCAGTATTTT	CASSLPGQGMDTQYF
TRBV28	TRBJ1-5	-	14	-	TGTGCCAGCAGAACATGGGGGCTGGATCAGCCCCAGCATTTT	CASRTWGLDQPQHF
TRBV6-2/TRBV6-3	TRBJ1-1	-	16	many	TGTGCCAGCAGTGTATTCGCGGGGGGCGAGAACACTGAAGCTTTCTTT	CASSVFAGGENTEAFF
TRBV19	TRBJ2-7	-	14	-	TGTGCCAGTAGCGAAACTCGGAGCTCCTACGAGCAGTACTTC	CASSETRSSYEQYF
TRBV5-1	TRBJ2-1	TRBD2	15	many	TGCGCCAGCACCTTGAGCGGGAGGGCCCACAATGAGCAGTTCTTC	CASTLSGRAHNEQFF
TRBV12-3/TRBV12-4	TRBJ1-4	TRBD1	12	few	TGTGCCAGCAGATTCAGGGGGGAAAAACTGTTTTTT	CASRFRGEKLFF
TRBV7-3	TRBJ2-3	-	13	many	TGTGCCAGCAGCTTCCGAGGAGTAGATACGCAGTATTTT	CASSFRGVDTQYF
TRBV30	TRBJ1-2	-	13	many	TGTGCCTGGAGTGGATCAGGGACCTATGGCTACACCTTC	CAWSGSGTYGYTF
TRBV7-2	TRBJ2-2	-	14	few	TGTGCCAGCAGCCCCCGGACTGTTACCGGGGAGCTGTTTTTT	CASSPRTVTGELFF
TRBV4-1	TRBJ2-1	TRBD1	16	few	TGCGCCAGCAGCCAAGACGCCGGGACAGGGGGCAATGAGCAGTTCTTC	CASSQDAGTGGNEQFF
TRBV6-1	TRBJ2-7	-	14	once	TGTGCCATCAGTGCGGGGGGGACAGGGGTCGAGCAGTACTTC	CAISAGGTGVEQYF
TRBV7-9	TRBJ2-1	-	16	many	TGTGCCAGCAGCTCCCGGGGGACAGTCGACTACAATGAGCAGTTCTTC	CASSSRGTVDYNEQFF